The T cell receptor beta chain described here comes from a study of T cells in Graves' hyperthyroidism and ophthalmopathy. Study-level points and caveats: Most thyroid clonotypes with frequency above 0.001 were detected in blood.

TCR beta CDR3 regions were amplified from RNA transcripts. TCR CDR3 regions were first amplified by RT-PCR with HTBI primers. TCRdb reprocessed the multiplex PCR reads with MiXCR, giving one entry per CDR3 protein. The data hold about 740,000 distinct CDR3 sequences, with 12% to 15% observed a single time. The CDR3 has 15 residues. Germline trimming cut 1 base from V and 6 bases from J; bases unmatched to any gene: 7. The germline V gene has CDR1 LGHDT and CDR2 YNNKEL (reference sequence). This clonotype was detected many times. Its antigen is unidentified. V and J are TRBV3-1 and TRBJ2-7, with 9 nucleotides matching TRBD2. The sample taken for sequencing was blood. The receptor comes from a woman aged 18-29 years with Graves' hyperthyroidism. The CDR3 DNA reads TGTGCCAGCAGCCAAGGACTAGCGGAGGCCCGCGAGCAGTACTTC. It codes for CASSQGLAEAREQYF.